A selection of T cell receptor beta chains follows, all from one sample in a study of blood T cell repertoires in COVID-19. Profiled with immunoSEQ multiplex PCR; TCRdb holds only in-frame clones, not every one. The data show 100,000 to 150,000 clones, 88% seen once. Sequencing was carried out using peripheral blood. The source is a man aged 45-65 years with acute or convalescent COVID-19. The CDR3 runs from the conserved cysteine through the conserved F or W. D genes are given only for firm matches. Expanded clones get a size class; other rows say once, few or many, or leave the size out.

cdr3_nt: TGTGCCAGCAGCTTGGAACAGGGGAATGAAAAACTGTTTTTT
cdr3_aa: CASSLEQGNEKLFF
clone_size: NA
v_call: TRBV5-4
j_call: TRBJ1-4
d_call: TRBD1

cdr3_nt: TGTGCCAGCAGCCTCCGACAGGATAATGAAAAACTGTTTTTT
cdr3_aa: CASSLRQDNEKLFF
clone_size: NA
v_call: TRBV7-6
j_call: TRBJ1-4
d_call: NA

cdr3_nt: TGTGCCATCAGGCGGGACGACTGGACTGAAGCTTTCTTT
cdr3_aa: CAIRRDDWTEAFF
clone_size: NA
v_call: TRBV10-3
j_call: TRBJ1-1
d_call: NA

cdr3_nt: TGTGCCACCAGCAGACAGGGGAACACCGGGGAGCTGTTTTTT
cdr3_aa: CATSRQGNTGELFF
clone_size: NA
v_call: TRBV15
j_call: TRBJ2-2
d_call: NA

cdr3_nt: TGTGCCACCGGGACTCCGACGAACACCGGGGAGCTGTTTTTT
cdr3_aa: CATGTPTNTGELFF
clone_size: NA
v_call: TRBV24-1
j_call: TRBJ2-2
d_call: NA

cdr3_nt: TGTGCCAGCCGGGAGACTCCGAGGGATGGGGGTGAGCAGTTCTTC
cdr3_aa: CASRETPRDGGEQFF
clone_size: NA
v_call: TRBV2
j_call: TRBJ2-1
d_call: NA

cdr3_nt: TGCGCCAGCAGCGCGGTGGACAGGAACGCAGATACGCAGTATTTT
cdr3_aa: CASSAVDRNADTQYF
clone_size: few
v_call: TRBV5-1
j_call: TRBJ2-3
d_call: TRBD1

cdr3_nt: TGTGCCAGCAGCGCCGGGACAGGGCAGTTCTTC
cdr3_aa: CASSAGTGQFF
clone_size: NA
v_call: TRBV5-6
j_call: TRBJ2-1
d_call: TRBD1

cdr3_nt: TGTGCCAGCTCACCGCCCGGGCAGGGGGCGAACTATGGCTACACCTTC
cdr3_aa: CASSPPGQGANYGYTF
clone_size: NA
v_call: TRBV18
j_call: TRBJ1-2
d_call: TRBD1

cdr3_nt: TGTGCCAGTATAGGGACAGCCGGAAACACCATATATTTT
cdr3_aa: CASIGTAGNTIYF
clone_size: NA
v_call: TRBV28
j_call: TRBJ1-3
d_call: TRBD1

cdr3_nt: TGTGCCAGAAGCTTGCGACAGGGGGAGGACACTGAAGCTTTCTTT
cdr3_aa: CARSLRQGEDTEAFF
clone_size: NA
v_call: TRBV5-3
j_call: TRBJ1-1
d_call: TRBD1

cdr3_nt: TGTGCCACCAGTGATGTAAACCCCGGGACAGGGCGATACGAGCAGTACTTC
cdr3_aa: CATSDVNPGTGRYEQYF
clone_size: NA
v_call: TRBV24-1
j_call: TRBJ2-7
d_call: TRBD1

cdr3_nt: TGCGCCAGCAGCCTGTCCAGGGGGCCTTACTACTATGGCTACACCTTC
cdr3_aa: CASSLSRGPYYYGYTF
clone_size: NA
v_call: TRBV5-1
j_call: TRBJ1-2
d_call: TRBD1

cdr3_nt: TGTGCCAGCAGCCCTACCGGGACAGCAGGCCTTGGCTACACCTTC
cdr3_aa: CASSPTGTAGLGYTF
clone_size: NA
v_call: TRBV25-1
j_call: TRBJ1-2
d_call: TRBD1

cdr3_nt: TGTGCCAGCAGGGGAAGGTCCGAGGAGACCCAGTACTTC
cdr3_aa: CASRGRSEETQYF
clone_size: once
v_call: TRBV19
j_call: TRBJ2-5
d_call: NA

cdr3_nt: TGTGCCATCAGCCTAGGGGAGAACACTGAAGCTTTCTTT
cdr3_aa: CAISLGENTEAFF
clone_size: NA
v_call: TRBV10-3
j_call: TRBJ1-1
d_call: NA

cdr3_nt: TGTGCCAGCAGCTTCCCGGCCGGCGGAAGGGGCTACACCTTC
cdr3_aa: CASSFPAGGRGYTF
clone_size: few
v_call: TRBV7-2
j_call: TRBJ1-2
d_call: NA

cdr3_nt: TGTGCCAGTAGTGTCCCGCGGGGCCCTAACACCGGGGAGCTGTTTTTT
cdr3_aa: CASSVPRGPNTGELFF
clone_size: NA
v_call: TRBV19
j_call: TRBJ2-2
d_call: NA

cdr3_nt: TGTGCCAGCAGTGAACGACAGGGTTCGGGCTACACCTTC
cdr3_aa: CASSERQGSGYTF
clone_size: NA
v_call: TRBV6-1
j_call: TRBJ1-2
d_call: TRBD1

cdr3_nt: TGCGCCAGCCAGAGCGTTAGCGCAGATACGCAGTATTTT
cdr3_aa: CASQSVSADTQYF
clone_size: NA
v_call: TRBV5-1
j_call: TRBJ2-3
d_call: NA

cdr3_nt: TGTGCCAGCAGCCTCCTCGGGACAGCCTACGAGCAGTACTTC
cdr3_aa: CASSLLGTAYEQYF
clone_size: NA
v_call: TRBV5-8
j_call: TRBJ2-7
d_call: TRBD1

cdr3_nt: TGTGCCAGCGATCGGGTCTCCGAAAAACTGTTTTTT
cdr3_aa: CASDRVSEKLFF
clone_size: NA
v_call: TRBV27
j_call: TRBJ1-4
d_call: NA

cdr3_nt: TGTGCCAGCAGCTCGGACAGGAGGGGGTATACGCAGTATTTT
cdr3_aa: CASSSDRRGYTQYF
clone_size: once
v_call: TRBV7-9
j_call: TRBJ2-3
d_call: NA

cdr3_nt: TGCGCCAGCAGCTTTGGGCTAGCGGCTTCAGATACGCAGTATTTT
cdr3_aa: CASSFGLAASDTQYF
clone_size: NA
v_call: TRBV5-1
j_call: TRBJ2-3
d_call: TRBD2

cdr3_nt: TGCGCCAGCAGCTTTGGAGGGGATGGCTACACCTTC
cdr3_aa: CASSFGGDGYTF
clone_size: NA
v_call: TRBV5-1
j_call: TRBJ1-2
d_call: NA

cdr3_nt: TGTGCCAGCAGCTTTGGACAGATGACTGAAGCTTTCTTT
cdr3_aa: CASSFGQMTEAFF
clone_size: NA
v_call: TRBV7-9
j_call: TRBJ1-1
d_call: NA

cdr3_nt: TGTGCCAGCAGTCCGGACAGACCCACAGATACGCAGTATTTT
cdr3_aa: CASSPDRPTDTQYF
clone_size: NA
v_call: TRBV28
j_call: TRBJ2-3
d_call: NA